These 27 T cell receptor beta chains share one sample of origin, sequenced in a study of cytomegalovirus exposure and HLA in healthy donors. Produced via immunoSEQ multiplex PCR; TCRdb's table is partial and in-frame only. The table lists about 130,000 clones, roughly 89% of them singletons, with around 1.2% in the top ten. Sample: PBMCs. These receptors all come from a young woman in good health and CMV-seronegative.

The rearrangement links TRBV6-5 to TRBJ1-6; D ambiguous. Germline CDR1 MNHEY, CDR2 SVGAGI. CDR3 length equals 13 residues. Between the trimmed V and J ends, which lost 4 bases and 10 bases, there was a span of 11 bases. In DNA form, the CDR3 reads TGTGCCAGCAGTTTGAGGGTAAAGTCACCCCTCCACTTT. It is translated as CASSLRVKSPLHF.

The V and J genes are TRBV4-1 and TRBJ2-1, with 8 bases matching TRBD2. The CDR3 contains 17 residues. CDR1 MGHRA and CDR2 YSYEKL come from the germline V gene. V shed 0 bases and J 0 bases; nucleotides not matched to a gene: 4. This chain's CDR3 is CASSQDSGTDSYNEQFF. CDR3 bases: TGCGCCAGCAGCCAAGATAGCGGGACGGACTCCTACAATGAGCAGTTCTTC.

The chain recombines TRBV19 with TRBJ1-1, with D tentatively TRBD1 (5 bases). V lost 0 bases to trimming and J lost 5 bases, with 10 bases between them. The CDR3 sequence is 14 residues long. Germline V CDR1 and CDR2: LNHDA, SQIVND (reference sequence). The CDR3 loop is CASSIDYRGTEAFF. As DNA, the CDR3 is TGTGCCAGTAGTATAGATTATCGGGGGACTGAAGCTTTCTTT.

This rearrangement joins TRBV4-1 to TRBJ2-1; the D gene is possibly TRBD1 (5 bases). Per germline, CDR1 MGHRA and CDR2 YSYEKL. The CDR3 has 12 amino acids. The V gene lost 0 bases and the J gene lost 9 bases, with 6 bases spanning the gap. The CDR3 is CASSQDRVEQFF. As DNA, the CDR3 is TGCGCCAGCAGCCAAGACAGGGTTGAGCAGTTCTTC.

The rearrangement uses TRBV27 and TRBJ2-3, with TRBD1 as a possible D gene (6 bases). Trimming cost V 5 bases and J 3 bases, with 12 bases left between them. Germline CDR1 and CDR2: MNHEY and SMNVEV (reference sequence). The CDR3 runs 14 residues. CDR3 loop: CASSPGVRTDTQYF. In DNA form, the CDR3 reads TGTGCCAGCAGTCCAGGGGTAAGGACAGATACGCAGTATTTT.

This clone was recorded only once. The genes are TRBV5-6 and TRBJ2-2; TRBD1 aligns across 7 bases. The germline CDR1 and CDR2 sequences are SGHDT and YYEEEE. The trim removed 2 bases at V and 4 bases at J, leaving 8 bases unmatched. The CDR3 length is 16 residues. The CDR3 bases are TGTGCCAGCAGCTTCTGGAACAGGGGCTCCACCGGGGAGCTGTTTTTT. This gives the protein CASSFWNRGSTGELFF.

This clone has only one observation. The chain couples TRBV6-5 to TRBJ1-2; 8 bases fit TRBD1. The germline gives CDR1 MNHEY, CDR2 SVGAGI. With V trimmed by 3 bases and J by 7 bases, 4 bases remained unmatched. The CDR3 is 13 residues long. CDR3 coding DNA: TGTGCCAGCAGTTATGCAGGGGGCTTTGGCTACACCTTC. Translated, it gives CASSYAGGFGYTF.

The chain recombines TRBV2 with TRBJ2-1, with 10 bases that match TRBD2. The V gene end was trimmed by 7 bases and the J gene end by 6 bases; junction bases not matched to a gene: 9. The V gene's germline CDR1 is SNHLY and CDR2 FYNNEI. CDR3 length equals 15 residues. The CDR3 coding sequence is TGTGCCAGCAAATCCCCCGGGACTAGCGTCAATGAGCAGTTCTTC. Translated, it gives CASKSPGTSVNEQFF.

This chain's CDR3 is CASSPLAGGSGNEQFF. The CDR3 bases are TGTGCCAGCTCACCCTTGGCGGGAGGATCGGGGAATGAGCAGTTCTTC. The gene calls are TRBV18 and TRBJ2-1; 8 bases are shared with TRBD2. V lost 3 bases to trimming and J lost 7 bases; unmatched junction nucleotides: 11. The germline gives CDR1 KGHSH, CDR2 LQKENI. This CDR3 spans 16 amino acids.

The V call is TRBV15, the J call TRBJ2-7, with D possibly being TRBD1 (5 bases). The germline V and J ends were trimmed by 1 base and 6 bases, with 13 bases remaining between them. The CDR3 contains 14 residues. Germline V gene sequence: CDR1 LNHNV, CDR2 YYDKDF (reference sequence). CDR3 sequence (DNA): TGTGCCACCAGCAGAGGACGGCAGGGTTTCGAGCAGTACTTC. It is translated as CATSRGRQGFEQYF. Using reference TRBV15 and TRBJ2-7 for the parts outside the CDR3, the full variable domain is DAMVIQNPRYQVTQFGKPVTLSCSQTLNHNVMYWYQQKSSQAPKLLFHYYDKDFNNEADTPDNFQSRRPNTSFCFLDIRSPGLGDTAMYLCATSRGRQGFEQYFGPGTRLTVT.

This chain connects TRBV6-5 to TRBJ2-3; 8 bases are a match to TRBD1. Germline trimming cut 6 bases from V and 2 bases from J; bases unmatched to any gene: 7. The germline V gene has CDR1 MNHEY and CDR2 SVGAGI. CDR3 length equals 15 residues. As DNA, the CDR3 is TGTGCCAGCAGCCGGGACAGGCCTTTCACAGATACGCAGTATTTT. It is translated as CASSRDRPFTDTQYF.

J is TRBJ1-1 and V is TRBV5-1; no clear D gene. The CDR3 sequence is 14 residues long. Germline lookup yields CDR1 SGHRS and CDR2 YFSETQ. V lost 0 bases and J 1 base, leaving 7 bases between the germline ends. CDR3 nucleotide sequence: TGCGCCAGCAGCTTGGCCCCGGGGAACACTGAAGCTTTCTTT. This translates into CASSLAPGNTEAFF. The complete variable domain, with remaining parts taken from reference TRBV5-1 and TRBJ1-1, reads KAGVTQTPRYLIKTRGQQVTLSCSPISGHRSVSWYQQTPGQGLQFLFEYFSETQRNKGNFPGRFSGRQFSNSRSEMNVSTLELGDSALYLCASSLAPGNTEAFFGQGTRLTVV.

The J gene is TRBJ2-1, the V gene TRBV5-1, with D perhaps TRBD1 (6 bases). CDR1 and CDR2 (germline): SGHRS, YFSETQ. Trimming cost V 4 bases and J 0 bases, with 11 bases left between them. The CDR3 is 15 amino acids. CDR3 residues: CASSSTGSSYNEQFF. The CDR3 DNA sequence: TGCGCCAGCAGCAGTACAGGGAGCTCCTACAATGAGCAGTTCTTC.

The V gene is TRBV7-9, the J gene TRBJ1-2, with 8 bases matching TRBD1. The CDR3 covers 14 residues. CDR1 is SEHNR and CDR2 is FQNEAQ in the germline V gene (reference sequence). The V and J ends lost 2 bases and 6 bases, in that order; junction bases with no gene match: 5. The CDR3 DNA follows: TGTGCCAGCAGCTTAACAGGGGGTGGAAATGGCTACACCTTC. This sequence encodes CASSLTGGGNGYTF. Complete variable domain (other parts from reference TRBV7-9 and TRBJ1-2): DTGVSQNPRHKITKRGQNVTFRCDPISEHNRLYWYRQTLGQGPEFLTYFQNEAQLEKSRLLSDRFSAERPKGSFSTLEIQRTEQGDSAMYLCASSLTGGGNGYTFGSGTRLTVV.

The sample holds one count of this clone. The chain carries TRBV6-1 and TRBJ2-7; weak D call: TRBD2 (5 bases). The CDR3 runs 11 residues. Trimming left V 6 bases short and J 6 bases short, with 9 bases between. Germline V gives CDR1 MNHNS, CDR2 SASEGT. CDR3 protein: CASRAESEQYV. CDR3 sequence (DNA): TGTGCCAGCAGAGCGGAGTCCGAGCAGTACGTC.

The rearrangement uses TRBV5-1 and TRBJ2-4, with a tentative D call TRBD2 (5 bases). V was trimmed by 4 bases and J by 14 bases, leaving 16 bases between them. Per germline, CDR1 SGHRS and CDR2 YFSETQ. The CDR3 runs to 12 residues. The CDR3 reads CASSPEVGSKYF. CDR3 nucleotides: TGCGCCAGCAGCCCCGAGGTGGGGAGCAAGTACTTC.

The chain joins TRBV28 to TRBJ2-2, with D maybe TRBD1 (6 bases). The CDR3 consists of 13 residues. Trimming took off 8 bases at V and 3 bases at J, with 10 bases between the two ends. Germline lookup yields CDR1 MDHEN and CDR2 SYDVKM. The CDR3 region is CASVPGDTGELFF. CDR3 coding DNA: TGTGCCAGCGTCCCAGGGGACACCGGGGAGCTGTTTTTT. Complete variable domain (other parts from reference TRBV28 and TRBJ2-2): DVKVTQSSRYLVKRTGEKVFLECVQDMDHENMFWYRQDPGLGLRLIYFSYDVKMKEKGDIPEGYSVSREKKERFSLILESASTNQTSMYLCASVPGDTGELFFGEGSRLTVL.

This chain links TRBV10-2 with TRBJ2-1, with 10 bases aligning to TRBD2. CDR3 size: 21 residues. Unmatched junction bases numbered 19, after V lost 3 bases and J lost 2 bases. Germline loops: CDR1 WSHSY, CDR2 SAAADI. The CDR3 DNA sequence: TGCGCCAGCAGTGATATCCCTCGGCTAGCGGGAGACCGGATCCCCTACAATGAGCAGTTCTTC. It translates to CASSDIPRLAGDRIPYNEQFF.

The gene calls are TRBV19 and TRBJ2-1, with D perhaps matching TRBD2 (5 bases). The CDR3 runs 17 residues. V was trimmed by 3 bases and J by 5 bases, leaving 20 bases between them. Germline CDR1 reads LNHDA; CDR2 reads SQIVND (reference sequence). CDR3 coding DNA: TGTGCCAGTAGTATTCTCCGGGAATCCCGGCCCCACAATGAGCAGTTCTTC. Its protein is CASSILRESRPHNEQFF.

The chain couples TRBV7-2 to TRBJ2-3; 8 positions agree with TRBD2. Germline CDR1 reads SGHTA; CDR2 reads FQGNSA. Trimming took 2 bases from V and 1 from J; bases not matched to a gene: 14. CDR3 length equals 19 residues. The CDR3 reads CASSLLFVGAGVGTDTQYF. The CDR3 coding sequence is TGTGCCAGCAGCTTATTATTCGTCGGAGCGGGAGTCGGCACAGATACGCAGTATTTT. The whole variable domain, filled in from reference TRBV7-2 and TRBJ2-3, reads GAGVSQSPSNKVTEKGKDVELRCDPISGHTALYWYRQSLGQGLEFLIYFQGNSAPDKSGLPSDRFSAERTGGSVSTLTIQRTQQEDSAVYLCASSLLFVGAGVGTDTQYFGPGTRLTVL.

In this sample, this clone turned up a few times. The genes are TRBV18 and TRBJ1-1; 8 positions agree with TRBD1. J lost 4 bases, V lost 6 bases, and 13 bases had no gene match. The CDR3 runs to 16 residues. Germline assignment: CDR1 KGHSH and CDR2 LQKENI. CDR3 sequence (DNA): TGTGCCAGCTCGTGGCAGGGGGCTAAGGGCGGCACTGAAGCTTTCTTT. Its protein product is CASSWQGAKGGTEAFF.

This clone has only one observation. V usage is TRBV13 and J usage is TRBJ2-1, with D possibly being TRBD2 (11 bases). The CDR3 is 22 amino acids. The V gene's germline CDR1 is PRHDT and CDR2 FYEKMQ (reference sequence). Trimming pared 5 bases from V and 1 base from J, leaving 33 bases between. CDR3 coding DNA: TGTGCCAGCAGCCCCAGACAGGGGGCCACTAGCGGGAGAGGTAGGTCCTACAATGAGCAGTTCTTC. Translating it yields CASSPRQGATSGRGRSYNEQFF.

V usage is TRBV5-1 and J usage is TRBJ2-1, with a weak D call TRBD1 (5 bases). There are 15 residues in the CDR3. The ends were cut back, 4 bases at V and 9 bases at J, with 20 bases in the middle. CDR1 is SGHRS and CDR2 is YFSETQ in the germline V gene. The CDR3 coding sequence is TGCGCCAGCAGCGCTGCGACAGAAATGTATAGTGAGCAGTTCTTC. Translating gives CASSAATEMYSEQFF. Full variable domain (missing parts from reference TRBV5-1 and TRBJ2-1): KAGVTQTPRYLIKTRGQQVTLSCSPISGHRSVSWYQQTPGQGLQFLFEYFSETQRNKGNFPGRFSGRQFSNSRSEMNVSTLELGDSALYLCASSAATEMYSEQFFGPGTRLTVL.

The V gene is TRBV19, the J gene TRBJ2-7; tentative D call: TRBD1 (6 bases). Germline values: CDR1 LNHDA, CDR2 SQIVND (reference sequence). Trimming took off 6 bases at V and 3 bases at J, with 15 bases between the two ends. This CDR3 has 14 amino acids. The CDR3 reads CASSPGQIFYEQYF. In DNA, the CDR3 is TGTGCCAGTAGCCCCGGACAGATTTTCTACGAGCAGTACTTC.

The chain is built from TRBV7-2 and TRBJ2-1; TRBD2 matches at 13 bases. Germline CDR1 and CDR2: SGHTA and FQGNSA. The CDR3 totals 15 residues. Trimming took 6 bases from V and 5 from J; bases not matched to a gene: 4. The CDR3 DNA reads as TGTGCCAGCAGATACGGACTAGCGGGAGACAATGAGCAGTTCTTC. It translates to CASRYGLAGDNEQFF.

The genes are TRBV6-1 and TRBJ2-1; 7 nucleotides align to TRBD2. This CDR3 is 15 amino acids long. J was trimmed by 3 bases and V by 8 bases; bases with no gene match: 10. The germline V gene has CDR1 MNHNS and CDR2 SASEGT. The CDR3 loop is CASAKTSVYYNEQFF. CDR3 nucleotide sequence: TGTGCCAGCGCTAAAACTAGCGTCTACTACAATGAGCAGTTCTTC.

V usage is TRBV5-5 and J usage is TRBJ1-5; unclear D gene. The germline gives CDR1 SGHKS, CDR2 YYEKEE (reference sequence). The CDR3 spans 15 residues. V lost 2 bases and J 1 base, leaving 10 bases between the germline ends. CDR3 sequence reads: CASSLNSLSNQPQHF. In DNA form, the CDR3 reads TGTGCCAGCAGCTTAAACAGTTTGAGCAATCAGCCCCAGCATTTT.